Below, 32 T cell receptor beta chains from the same sample are listed, as sequenced in a study of T cell responses to AZD1222 COVID-19 vaccine. Produced via immunoSEQ multiplex PCR; TCRdb's table is partial and in-frame only. The sample has 150,000 or so clones; around 90% are singletons. The source was peripheral blood, collected 28 days after the second AZD1222 dose. Receptors originate from an adult who received the AZD1222 COVID-19 vaccine.

To note about this clone: The same CDR3 is also encoded by other DNA sequences in this sample. V and J are TRBV3-1 (or the pseudogene TRBV3-2) and TRBJ2-3; D is uncertain. This CDR3 has 13 amino acids. Germline V lookup: CDR1 LGHDT, CDR2 YNNKEL (reference sequence). V lost 1 base and J lost 1, with 3 bases in between. The CDR3 region has the DNA TGTGCCAGCAGCCAAGGCGGCACAGATACGCAGTATTTT. This translates into CASSQGGTDTQYF.

The chain has TRBV6-1 and TRBJ2-6, with D perhaps given as TRBD1 or TRBD2 (5 bases each). The V end was cut by 4 bases, the J end by 4 bases, with 14 bases between. The CDR3 spans 16 residues. Germline V CDR1 and CDR2: MNHNS, SASEGT. DNA of the CDR3: TGTGCCAGCAGTGCCGGCGATGGGACGGGGGCCAACGTCCTGACTTTC. It is translated as CASSAGDGTGANVLTF.

V usage is TRBV10-2 and J usage is TRBJ1-1; possible D gene TRBD1, 5 bases. Trimming took off 2 bases at V and 10 bases at J, with 11 bases between the two ends. This CDR3 is 12 amino acids long. Germline CDR1 is WSHSY and CDR2 is SAAADI. The CDR3 region is CASSEPQGRAFF. In nucleotides, the CDR3 is TGCGCCAGCAGTGAGCCCCAGGGTAGAGCTTTCTTT.

This clone is categorized as medium-sized (0.01 to 0.1%). This chain links TRBV11-2 with TRBJ1-2, with no clear D. Deletions cut 0 bases from V and 1 base from J, with 12 bases between. CDR1 and CDR2 (germline): SGHAT, FQNNGV. This CDR3 contains 16 residues. Here the CDR3 reads CASSLDEGNYNYGYTF. CDR3 nucleotides: TGTGCCAGCAGCTTAGATGAGGGAAATTATAACTATGGCTACACCTTC.

The chain carries TRBV12-5 and TRBJ1-3, with TRBD1 matching over 11 bases. This CDR3 has 16 residues. J gave up 2 bases and V 7 bases, and 7 bases lay outside the gene matches. Germline V gives CDR1 LGHNT, CDR2 FRNRAP. DNA for the CDR3: TGTGCTAGTGCCCACCCGGACAGGGGGCCTGGAAACACCATATATTTT. Encoded protein: CASAHPDRGPGNTIYF.

The V gene is TRBV3-1 (or the pseudogene TRBV3-2), the J gene TRBJ1-2; D unresolved. Germline CDR1 and CDR2: LGHDT and YNNKEL (reference sequence). The CDR3 spans 14 residues. V was shortened by 0 bases and J by 4 bases, with 9 bases between the two germline ends. The CDR3 nucleotides are TGTGCCAGCAGCCAAGAAACCGGACGCTATGGCTACACCTTC. It translates to CASSQETGRYGYTF.

This chain links TRBV6-5 with TRBJ2-7, with D perhaps TRBD1 (5 bases). With 2 bases removed from V and 5 bases from J, the gap between germline ends came to 7 bases. CDR1 MNHEY and CDR2 SVGAGI come from the germline V gene. The CDR3 loop spans 12 amino acids. The CDR3 nucleotides are TGTGCCAGCAGTTACAGGGGAAACGAGCAGTACTTC. It yields the protein CASSYRGNEQYF.

This clone has a handful of counts. V is TRBV7-9 and J is TRBJ2-1; 8 nucleotides line up with TRBD2. The CDR3 covers 16 residues. V trimming: 5 bases; J trimming: 9 bases; junction bases outside the gene matches: 15. The V gene's germline CDR1 is SEHNR and CDR2 FQNEAQ (reference sequence). This chain's CDR3 is CASSPAELAARGEQFF. CDR3 bases: TGTGCCAGCAGCCCTGCCGAACTAGCGGCCCGCGGTGAGCAGTTCTTC.

In DNA, the CDR3 is TGTGCCAGTAGTATGTGGGGTCCTGGGCCAAATCAGCCCCAGCATTTT. Its translation is CASSMWGPGPNQPQHF. The chain is built from TRBV19 and TRBJ1-5; D gene unclear. The V gene's germline CDR1 is LNHDA and CDR2 SQIVND (reference sequence). V lost 3 bases and J lost 4, with 16 bases in between. This CDR3 has 16 residues. Full variable domain (remainder filled in from reference TRBV19 and TRBJ1-5): DGGITQSPKYLFRKEGQNVTLSCEQNLNHDAMYWYRQDPGQGLRLIYYSQIVNDFQKGDIAEGYSVSREKKESFPLTVTSAQKNPTAFYLCASSMWGPGPNQPQHFGDGTRLSIL.

The chain uses TRBV5-6 and TRBJ1-2, with D possibly matching TRBD1 (5 bases). The CDR3 is 12 residues long. Germline V gives CDR1 SGHDT, CDR2 YYEEEE. V lost 4 bases and J lost 8, with 12 bases in between. The CDR3 DNA sequence: TGTGCCAGCAGCCCAGGCGGGGGAGGCTACACCTTC. Protein sequence: CASSPGGGGYTF. Looking up the rest from reference TRBV5-6 and TRBJ1-2 gives the full variable domain: DAGVTQSPTHLIKTRGQQVTLRCSPKSGHDTVSWYQQALGQGPQFIFQYYEEEERQRGNFPDRFSGHQFPNYSSELNVNALLLGDSALYLCASSPGGGGYTFGSGTRLTVV.

The V call is TRBV14, the J call TRBJ2-3, with D hard to call. This CDR3 has 12 amino acids. Germline V gene lookup returns CDR1 SGHDN and CDR2 FVKESK. V lost 0 bases, J lost 7 bases, and 5 bases lay in between. The CDR3 DNA reads TGTGCCAGCAGCCAAGATTCTCATACGCAGTATTTT. Amino acid sequence: CASSQDSHTQYF.

The chain recombines TRBV7-9 with TRBJ1-2; no definite D call. CDR3 length: 11 amino acids. Germline loops: CDR1 SEHNR, CDR2 FQNEAQ (reference sequence). V was shortened by 4 bases and J by 4 bases, with 4 bases between the two germline ends. CDR3 sequence (DNA): TGTGCCAGCAGCTACCCCTATGGCTACACCTTC. This codes for CASSYPYGYTF.

The J gene is TRBJ2-2, the V gene TRBV10-1, with 10 nucleotides matching TRBD1. The CDR3 is 18 amino acids. Per the germline V gene, CDR1 is WNHNN and CDR2 is SYGVQD (reference sequence). Germline trimming cut 1 base from V and 8 bases from J; bases unmatched to any gene: 13. As DNA, the CDR3 is TGCGCCAGCAGTGAGTTAGTACCGGGACAGGGGTCCGCAGGGGAGCTGTTTTTT. Translation gives CASSELVPGQGSAGELFF.

The chain recombines TRBV30 with TRBJ1-1; maybe TRBD1 (6 bases). V gave up 3 bases and J gave up 4 bases, with 15 bases separating them. Germline V lookup: CDR1 GTSNPN, CDR2 SVGIG (reference sequence). CDR3 size: 14 residues. For the CDR3, the DNA is TGTGCCTGGAGCCCGACGGACAGATCCACTGAAGCTTTCTTT. Protein: CAWSPTDRSTEAFF.

The chain is built from TRBV5-5 and TRBJ1-5; D gene uncertain. Per germline, CDR1 SGHKS and CDR2 YYEKEE (reference sequence). The CDR3 is 15 amino acids. Deletions cut 4 bases from V and 0 bases from J, with 11 bases between. The CDR3 reads CASSQDGPSNQPQHF. In DNA, the CDR3 is TGTGCCAGCAGCCAGGACGGGCCTAGCAATCAGCCCCAGCATTTT.

On this clone: This specimen includes other DNA sequences encoding the same CDR3. The chain employs TRBV12-3 or TRBV12-4 and TRBJ1-5; no definite D call. Trimming removed 5 bases from V and 7 bases from J, with 6 bases in between. The CDR3 extends over 11 amino acids. Here the CDR3 reads CASSLGQPQHF. CDR3 DNA sequence: TGTGCCAGCAGTCTGGGACAGCCCCAGCATTTT.

The V gene is TRBV24-1, the J gene TRBJ2-5; 7 bases fit TRBD1. Unmatched junction bases numbered 9, after V lost 1 base and J lost 2 bases. Germline values: CDR1 KGHDR, CDR2 SFDVKD. The CDR3 sequence is 17 residues long. CDR3 sequence reads: CATSDFWDSASQETQYF. The DNA of the CDR3 is TGTGCCACCAGTGATTTTTGGGACAGCGCATCGCAAGAGACCCAGTACTTC.

The chain has TRBV7-7 and TRBJ2-5; maybe TRBD1 (5 bases). This CDR3 comprises 14 residues. Per germline, CDR1 SSHAT and CDR2 FNYEAQ (reference sequence). Trimming took off 2 bases at V and 2 bases at J, with 9 bases between the two ends. The CDR3 loop reads CASSLPGQQETQYF. DNA for the CDR3: TGTGCCAGCAGCTTACCTGGACAACAAGAGACCCAGTACTTC.

This clone was recorded once. V is TRBV5-1 and J is TRBJ2-1; D is possibly TRBD2 (5 bases). V lost 3 bases to trimming and J lost 6 bases, with 13 bases between them. The germline gives CDR1 SGHRS, CDR2 YFSETQ. The CDR3 is 14 amino acids. CDR3 region: CASSSGTPSNEQFF. CDR3 in DNA: TGCGCCAGCAGCTCGGGAACACCGAGCAATGAGCAGTTCTTC.

The chain combines TRBV2 with TRBJ1-5; D gene unclear. The CDR3 has 16 amino acids. The V gene lost 4 bases and the J gene lost 7 bases, with 20 bases spanning the gap. Germline V gives CDR1 SNHLY, CDR2 FYNNEI. The CDR3 region has the DNA TGTGCCAGCAGTGGAGGCCTCCCGAACCCAAAACAGCCCCAGCATTTT. Its translation: CASSGGLPNPKQPQHF.

CDR3 nucleotides: TGTGCCAGCAGTGTGCAGGGCCAGGTGAATCAGCCCCAGCATTTT. This sequence encodes CASSVQGQVNQPQHF. This rearrangement joins TRBV2 to TRBJ1-5, with TRBD1 as a possible D gene (5 bases). V gave up 4 bases and J gave up 4 bases, with 14 bases separating them. Germline V CDR1 and CDR2: SNHLY, FYNNEI. This CDR3 is 15 amino acids long.

This clone was counted ten times or more. The V gene is TRBV6-1, the J gene TRBJ2-7, with TRBD2 matching 12 bases. The germline V gene encodes CDR1 MNHNS and CDR2 SASEGT. The CDR3 is 15 residues long. V shed 3 bases, J shed 1 base, and the junction held 1 base outside the gene matches. The CDR3: CASSDGLAGSYEQYF. In nucleotides, the CDR3 is TGTGCCAGCAGTGACGGACTAGCGGGGTCCTACGAGCAGTACTTC.

This chain joins TRBV19 and TRBJ1-1; D is possibly TRBD1 (6 bases). CDR1 and CDR2 (germline): LNHDA, SQIVND (reference sequence). CDR3 length: 13 amino acids. V was cut by 5 bases and J by 8 bases, with 15 bases left in between. The CDR3 bases are TGTGCCAGTAGTCGGCCCGGGGGGGGCGAAGCTTTCTTT. As protein: CASSRPGGGEAFF.

V and J are TRBV5-1 and TRBJ2-2; D might be TRBD1 (5 bases). The CDR3 runs 13 residues. From germline, CDR1 is SGHRS and CDR2 YFSETQ. V was clipped by 2 bases and J by 6 bases, with 8 bases between them. For the CDR3, the DNA is TGCGCCAGCAGCTTATCAGGGTCCGGGGAGCTGTTTTTT. Translation gives CASSLSGSGELFF.

The J gene is TRBJ1-2, the V gene TRBV7-2; D gene ambiguous. The CDR3 is 15 amino acids. Germline-derived CDR1 and CDR2 are SGHTA and FQGNSA. Between the trimmed V and J ends, which lost 2 bases and 0 bases, there was a span of 10 bases. The CDR3 region is CASSLFPGANYGYTF. CDR3 sequence (DNA): TGTGCCAGCAGCTTATTCCCAGGAGCTAACTATGGCTACACCTTC.

The rearrangement links TRBV4-1 to TRBJ1-5; 7 bases align to TRBD1. Germline values: CDR1 MGHRA, CDR2 YSYEKL. This CDR3 contains 15 residues. V was clipped by 1 base and J by 2 bases; unmatched bases: 2. CDR3 nucleotide sequence: TGCGCCAGCAGCCAAGGAGACAGGGGCAATCAGCCCCAGCATTTT. Translation: CASSQGDRGNQPQHF.

V is TRBV10-3 and J is TRBJ1-6; D is perhaps TRBD1 (5 bases). The germline V gene has CDR1 ENHRY and CDR2 SYGVKD. The CDR3 runs to 15 residues. V lost 0 bases, J lost 8 bases, and 11 bases lay in between. CDR3 region: CAISESRGGDSPLHF. The CDR3, as DNA: TGTGCCATCAGTGAGTCCCGGGGAGGGGATTCACCCCTCCACTTT.

Only one count was recorded for this clone. The rearrangement links TRBV10-3 to TRBJ2-5, with D possibly called TRBD1 or TRBD2 (5 bases each). The CDR3 consists of 13 residues. Germline CDR1 reads ENHRY; CDR2 reads SYGVKD. Trimming removed 3 bases at V and 9 bases at J, with 14 bases between. The CDR3 DNA reads as TGTGCCATCAGTGAAGCGGATGTGGGGGCCCAGTACTTC. Translating it yields CAISEADVGAQYF.

This sequence joins TRBV18 and TRBJ1-2; the D gene is possibly TRBD1 (5 bases). CDR3 length equals 13 residues. V dropped 3 bases and J dropped 8 bases, with 13 bases sitting between them. CDR1 and CDR2 from the germline V gene are KGHSH and LQKENI. The CDR3 nucleotides are TGTGCCAGCTCACCCCGAGACAGAGAGGGCTACACCTTC. This gives the protein CASSPRDREGYTF.

Points on this clone: Within the sample, other DNA sequences also encode this same CDR3. DNA for the CDR3: TGTGCCAGCAGCGTAGGCCCTAGCACAGATACGCAGTATTTT. This codes for CASSVGPSTDTQYF. This sequence joins TRBV9 and TRBJ2-3; D gene unclear. With 0 bases removed from V and 0 bases from J, the gap between germline ends came to 5 bases. This CDR3 is built from 14 residues. CDR1 and CDR2 from the germline V gene are SGDLS and YYNGEE. Full variable domain (missing parts from reference TRBV9 and TRBJ2-3): DSGVTQTPKHLITATGQRVTLRCSPRSGDLSVYWYQQSLDQGLQFLIQYYNGEERAKGNILERFSAQQFPDLHSELNLSSLELGDSALYFCASSVGPSTDTQYFGPGTRLTVL.

V gene TRBV6-5 combines with J gene TRBJ1-1; D gene uncertain. Deletions cut 3 bases from V and 4 bases from J, with 15 bases between. Germline V gene lookup returns CDR1 MNHEY and CDR2 SVGAGI. The CDR3 runs 15 residues. CDR3 protein: CASSYRIGSGTEAFF. Here the CDR3 DNA reads TGTGCCAGCAGTTATAGGATTGGCTCGGGCACTGAAGCTTTCTTT.

The chain joins TRBV5-1 to TRBJ2-3; 12 nucleotides agree with TRBD2. V dropped 7 bases and J dropped 5; count of bases not matched to a gene: 8. The CDR3 totals 15 residues. Germline V CDR1 and CDR2: SGHRS, YFSETQ. The CDR3 is CASGSLAGGKDTQYF. In DNA form, the CDR3 reads TGCGCCAGCGGATCTCTAGCGGGGGGGAAAGATACGCAGTATTTT.